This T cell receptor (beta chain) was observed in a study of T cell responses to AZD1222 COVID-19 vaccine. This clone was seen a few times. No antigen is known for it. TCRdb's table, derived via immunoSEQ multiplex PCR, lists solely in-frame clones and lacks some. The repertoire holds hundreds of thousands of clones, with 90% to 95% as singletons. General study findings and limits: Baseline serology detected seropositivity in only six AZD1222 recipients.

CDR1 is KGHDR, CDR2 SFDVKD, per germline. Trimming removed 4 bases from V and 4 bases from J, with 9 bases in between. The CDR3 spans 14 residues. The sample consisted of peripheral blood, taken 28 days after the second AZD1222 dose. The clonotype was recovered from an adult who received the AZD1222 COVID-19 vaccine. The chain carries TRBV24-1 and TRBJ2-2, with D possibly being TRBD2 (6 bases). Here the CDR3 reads CATSEVGGTGELFF. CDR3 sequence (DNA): TGTGCCACCAGTGAAGTCGGGGGCACCGGGGAGCTGTTTTTT.